The source of this T cell receptor (beta chain) is a study of CD8 T cells in ankylosing spondylitis. TCRdb re-called the 5' RACE reads through MiXCR, storing one row per CDR3 protein. The sample has some 240,000 distinct CDR3 sequences, just under 7.5% seen once. There are many counts of this clonotype. The antigen is not known. The CDR3 totals 14 residues. Per the germline V gene, CDR1 is SQVTM and CDR2 is ANQGSEA. V dropped 2 bases and J dropped 7; count of bases not matched to a gene: 10. Study-wide findings and caveats: Ankylosing spondylitis blood appeared to be characterized by a TCR beta motif of eight or nine highly homologous variants. Past studies reported some motif variants in reactive arthritis synovial fluid and blood.

The source is a male donor with ankylosing spondylitis. Sequenced input: blood, either unsorted or a sorted T cell fraction (not recorded which). The rearrangement joins TRBV29-1 to TRBJ2-7; 8 bases fit TRBD2. The CDR3, as DNA: TGCAGCGTTGAAACACCGGGAGGGCCGAGGGAGCAGTACTTC. This codes for CSVETPGGPREQYF.